This T cell receptor beta chain is drawn from a study of blood T cells in healthy people across ages. Study-wide background: Template switching captured about one barcoded beta molecule per two T cells. General study findings and limits: The study regarded diversity estimates from one million T cells as underestimates. Diversity of TCR beta correlated strongly with naive T cell percentage.

In this sample, this clonotype turned up a few times. What it binds is not known. A second PCR, run for roughly 7 to 12 cycles, used a sample-barcoded 5' primer plus a J-beta primer mix. TCRdb ran MiXCR on the 5' RACE reads and lists one entry per CDR3 protein. The table has hundreds of thousands of distinct CDR3 sequences, approximately 65% seen once; the top ten hold around 30%. The sample consisted of blood. This receptor was identified in a young man in good health.

CDR3 sequence reads: CATSRPGADTQYF. The CDR3 DNA reads TGTGCCACCAGTCGCCCGGGTGCAGATACGCAGTATTTT. The chain combines TRBV24-1 with TRBJ2-3; D is undetermined. The CDR3 runs to 13 residues. Per germline, CDR1 KGHDR and CDR2 SFDVKD. V dropped 6 bases and J dropped 4 bases, with 10 bases sitting between them.